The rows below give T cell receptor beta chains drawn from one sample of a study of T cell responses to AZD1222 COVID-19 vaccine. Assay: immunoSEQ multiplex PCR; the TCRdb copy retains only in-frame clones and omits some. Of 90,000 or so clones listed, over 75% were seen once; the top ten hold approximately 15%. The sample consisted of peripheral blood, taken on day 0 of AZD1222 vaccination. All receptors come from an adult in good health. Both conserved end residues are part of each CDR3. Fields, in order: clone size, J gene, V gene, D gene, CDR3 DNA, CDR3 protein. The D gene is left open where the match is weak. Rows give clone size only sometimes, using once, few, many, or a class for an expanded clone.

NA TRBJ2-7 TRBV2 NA TGTGCCAGCATCGGGCAGGACCACTACGAGCAGTACTTC CASIGQDHYEQYF
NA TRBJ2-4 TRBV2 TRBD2 TGTGCCAGCAGTGAAAGATTGGGGCTAGCGGGAAAACTAGCCAAAAACATTCAGTACTTC CASSERLGLAGKLAKNIQYF
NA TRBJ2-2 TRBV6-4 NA TGTGCCAGCAGGGTGCAATTCGACACCGGGGAGCTGTTTTTT CASRVQFDTGELFF
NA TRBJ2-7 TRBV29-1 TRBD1 TGCAGCGTTATGAAGACAGGGCGATACGAGCAGTACTTC CSVMKTGRYEQYF
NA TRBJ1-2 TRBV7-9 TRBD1 TGTGCCAGCAGCGAAGCAGGGGGCGCTGACTATGGCTACACCTTC CASSEAGGADYGYTF
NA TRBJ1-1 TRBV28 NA TGTGCCAGCAGTTTATCTGGGTATGAGGCTTTCTTT CASSLSGYEAFF
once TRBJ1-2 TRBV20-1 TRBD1 TGCAGTGCTAGTATAGAGGGGGCCAACTATGGCTACACCTTC CSASIEGANYGYTF
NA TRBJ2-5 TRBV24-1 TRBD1 TGTGCCACCAGTGATGTCACAGGGGTGGAGACCCAGTACTTC CATSDVTGVETQYF
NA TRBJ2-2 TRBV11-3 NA TGTGCCAGCAGCTTAGAGGGGGCCGCGAACACCGGGGAGCTGTTTTTT CASSLEGAANTGELFF
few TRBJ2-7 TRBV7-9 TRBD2 TGTGCCAGCAGTCCCACCTCCCCCGGGACTAGCGGCCACGAGCAGTACTTC CASSPTSPGTSGHEQYF
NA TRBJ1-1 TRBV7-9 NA TGTGCCAGCAGCTTAGGTAAGGTTGAAGCTTTCTTT CASSLGKVEAFF
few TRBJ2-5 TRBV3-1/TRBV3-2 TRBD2 TGTGCCAGCAGCCAAGATCGGAGCCGGGGGGTGGAGACCCAGTACTTC CASSQDRSRGVETQYF
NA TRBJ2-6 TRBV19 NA TGTGCCAGTAGTATTACGGGGGCGGCCCACGTCCTGACTTTC CASSITGAAHVLTF
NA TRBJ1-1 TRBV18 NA TGTGCCAGCTGCGTGGGGGTACAGTCCAACACTGAAGCTTTCTTT CASCVGVQSNTEAFF
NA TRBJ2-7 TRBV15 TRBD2 TGTGCCACCAGCAGAGATCCTTTGGGTCGCGGGAGGGCTTCGCAAGACTTC CATSRDPLGRGRASQDF
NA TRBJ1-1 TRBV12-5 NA TGTGCCTCCGAGGTTGAGGTGAACACTGAAGCTTTCTTT CASEVEVNTEAFF
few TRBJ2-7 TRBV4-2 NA TGTGCCAGCAGCCAAGAGCGACAGGCGGCCTACGAGCAGTACTTC CASSQERQAAYEQYF
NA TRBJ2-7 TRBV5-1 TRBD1 TGCGCCAGCAGCTTGGAAGGGACAGGGTCAAGCGACGAGCAGTACTTC CASSLEGTGSSDEQYF
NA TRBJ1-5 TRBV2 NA TGTGCCAGCAAACTGCGGGGGGCAGGGGCCCAGCATTTT CASKLRGAGAQHF
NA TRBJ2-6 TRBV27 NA TGTGCCAGCAGCACCGACCAACCTGGGGCCAACGTCCTGACTTTC CASSTDQPGANVLTF
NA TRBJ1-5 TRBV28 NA TGTGCCAGCAGTCCCCCTCTCGCCCCGAGGCCCCAGCATTTT CASSPPLAPRPQHF
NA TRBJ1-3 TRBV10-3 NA TGTGCCATCAGTCTCGACAAGACGCCCTCTGGAAACACCATATATTTT CAISLDKTPSGNTIYF
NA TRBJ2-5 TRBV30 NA TGTGCCGGAGGAGGGCTGGGAGAGACCCAGTACTTC CAGGGLGETQYF
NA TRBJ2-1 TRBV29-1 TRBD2 TGCAGCGTTCTTGGACTAGCTAGAGTCAATGAGCAGTTCTTC CSVLGLARVNEQFF
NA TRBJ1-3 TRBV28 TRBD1 TGTGCCAACTACCACAGGGGGAACACCATATATTTT CANYHRGNTIYF
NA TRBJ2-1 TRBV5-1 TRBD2 TGCGCCAGCAGCTTGGGAGGGACTAGCGGGAGTAATGAGCAGTTCTTC CASSLGGTSGSNEQFF
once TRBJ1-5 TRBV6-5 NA TGTGCCAGCGGGAGGGGCAATCAGCCCCAGCATTTT CASGRGNQPQHF
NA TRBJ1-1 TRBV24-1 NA TGTGCCACCAGTGCAGCAGGGTCGAACACTGAAGCTTTCTTT CATSAAGSNTEAFF
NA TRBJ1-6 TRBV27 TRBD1 TGTGCCAGCACTCCACAGGGACAGGCGAATTCACCCCTCCACTTT CASTPQGQANSPLHF
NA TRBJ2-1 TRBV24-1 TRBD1 TGTGCCACCAGTGATGGGACAGACCTAAGGGGCCACAATGAGCAGTTCTTC CATSDGTDLRGHNEQFF
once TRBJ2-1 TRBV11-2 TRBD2 TGTGCCAGCAGCTCCAATAGCGGGACCCCTCCCTTCTTC CASSSNSGTPPFF
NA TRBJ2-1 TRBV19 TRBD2 TGTGCCAGTAGTCAGTGGGAGGGCTACAATGAGCAGTTCTTC CASSQWEGYNEQFF
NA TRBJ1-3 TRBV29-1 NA TGCAGCGTTGAAGATAGGTCTGGAAACACCATATATTTT CSVEDRSGNTIYF
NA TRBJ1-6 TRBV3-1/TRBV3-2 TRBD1 TGTGCCAGCAGCTCAATGGGACAGATTTATAATTCACCCCTCCACTTT CASSSMGQIYNSPLHF
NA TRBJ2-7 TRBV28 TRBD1 TGTGCCAGCACCGAGGACAGGGAAGGGTACGAGCAGTACTTC CASTEDREGYEQYF
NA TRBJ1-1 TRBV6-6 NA TGTGCCAGCAGTCCCCTGACCCCAGGGTGGGGAATGAACACTGAAGCTTTCTTT CASSPLTPGWGMNTEAFF
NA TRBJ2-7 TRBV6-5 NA TGTGCCAGCAGCATAGGGGGGGCCTACGAGCAGTACTTC CASSIGGAYEQYF
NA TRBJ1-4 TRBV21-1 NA TGTGCCAGCAGCAAAGCGGGGGGGGTGCGTCTGGATAATCCTGAAAAACTGTTTTTT CASSKAGGVRLDNPEKLFF
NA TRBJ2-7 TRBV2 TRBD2 TGTGCCAGCAGAGACGAAGCGGGAATTCCCTACGAGCAGTACTTC CASRDEAGIPYEQYF
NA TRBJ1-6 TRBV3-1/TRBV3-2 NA TGTGCCAGCAGCCAAGATTTTCGGGCCCCGGGTTCACCCCTCCACTTT CASSQDFRAPGSPLHF
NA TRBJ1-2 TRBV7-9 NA TGTGCCAGCAGCTTACTCAGAAACATTAACTATGGCTACACCTTC CASSLLRNINYGYTF
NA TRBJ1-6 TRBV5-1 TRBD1 TGCGCCAGCAGCTTACTGACAGGGGCGGGTTCACCCCTCCACTTT CASSLLTGAGSPLHF
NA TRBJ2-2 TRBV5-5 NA TGTGCCAGCAGCTTGGATGTCGGGGAGCTGTTTTTT CASSLDVGELFF
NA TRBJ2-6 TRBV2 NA TGTGCCAGCAGCTCAGAGGCCGCTGGGGCCAACGTCCTGACTTTC CASSSEAAGANVLTF
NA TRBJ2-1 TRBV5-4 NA TGTGCCAGCAGCTTAGGGACTTCCCTATCCAATGAGCAGTTCTTC CASSLGTSLSNEQFF
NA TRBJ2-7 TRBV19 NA TGTGCCAGTAGCGGGGACCAGAGCGAGCAGTACTTC CASSGDQSEQYF
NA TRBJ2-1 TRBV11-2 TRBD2 TGTGCCAGCAGCCCAGGTGGGACTAGGTCAAATGAGCAGTTCTTC CASSPGGTRSNEQFF
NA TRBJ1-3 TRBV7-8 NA TGTGCCAGCAGCTTAGGGTCAGGGTCTGGAAACACCATATATTTT CASSLGSGSGNTIYF
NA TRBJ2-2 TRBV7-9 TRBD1 TGTGCCAGCAGCGGACAGGTATCCGGGGAGCTGTTTTTT CASSGQVSGELFF
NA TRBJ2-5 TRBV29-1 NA TGCAGCGTCCCTGGGGCTAGTGTACGAGAGACCCAGTACTTC CSVPGASVRETQYF
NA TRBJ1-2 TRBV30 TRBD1 TGTGCCTGGCGTAAGGGGGGACAGGGGCTTGCCTATGGCTACACCTTC CAWRKGGQGLAYGYTF
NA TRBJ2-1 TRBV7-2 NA TGTGCCAGCAGCTTAAGTACAGGGAACAATGAGCAGTTCTTC CASSLSTGNNEQFF
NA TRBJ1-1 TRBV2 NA TGTGCCAGCAGTGAGGGGAGGGGTCTTACTGAAGCTTTCTTT CASSEGRGLTEAFF
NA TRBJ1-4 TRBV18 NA TGTGCCAGCTCACCGCCCAAATCGGGTTCTAATGAAAAACTGTTTTTT CASSPPKSGSNEKLFF
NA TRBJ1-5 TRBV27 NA TGTGCCAGCAGACCGGGGCAAGGCGATCAGCCCCAGCATTTT CASRPGQGDQPQHF
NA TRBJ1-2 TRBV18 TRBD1 TGTGCCAGCTCACCAGCAGGGGGCGCAGCAGGATCTGGCTACACCTTC CASSPAGGAAGSGYTF
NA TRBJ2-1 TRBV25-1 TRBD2 TGTGCCAGCAGTGATGCTAGCGGGAAAACTGAGCAGTTCTTC CASSDASGKTEQFF